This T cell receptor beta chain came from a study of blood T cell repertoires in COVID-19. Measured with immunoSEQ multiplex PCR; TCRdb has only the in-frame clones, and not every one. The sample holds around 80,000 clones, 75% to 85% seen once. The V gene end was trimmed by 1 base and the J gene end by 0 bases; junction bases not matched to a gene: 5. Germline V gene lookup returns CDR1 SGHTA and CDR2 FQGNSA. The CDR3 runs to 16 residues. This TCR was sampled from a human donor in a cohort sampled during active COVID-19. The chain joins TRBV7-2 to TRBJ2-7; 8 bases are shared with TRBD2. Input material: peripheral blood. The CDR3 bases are TGTGCCAGCAGCTTAGAACGGGGGGGCAGCTCCTACGAGCAGTACTTC. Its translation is CASSLERGGSSYEQYF.